This record concerns one T cell receptor (beta chain) sequence. No antigen is known for it. The germline V gene encodes CDR1 LGHDT and CDR2 YNNKEL (reference sequence). Trimming stripped 0 bases from V and 4 bases from J, with 15 bases between. CDR3 length: 16 residues. These data are taken from a study of blood T cells in healthy people across ages. Study results and limitations: Diversity of TCR beta per million T cells declined in a roughly linear way with age. PBMCs left unsorted prevented a conclusive naive versus antigen-experienced comparison.

Total RNA, at least 5.5 micrograms per sample, was extracted from PBMCs. Combining a sample-barcoded 5' primer with a J-beta primer mix, a second PCR ran for 7 to 11 cycles. The yield of each sample was at least 2.5 million CDR3-containing paired-end reads. Using its own MiXCR run on the 5' RACE reads, TCRdb lists one record per CDR3 protein. This sample has about a million distinct CDR3 sequences, with about 48% found just once. The rearrangement uses TRBV3-1 and TRBJ2-5; D not resolved. Sequences were obtained from blood. This TCR was recovered from a man aged 25 to 40 in good health. Here the CDR3 reads CASSQDPAAQGETQYF. The DNA for the CDR3 is TGTGCCAGCAGCCAAGATCCGGCAGCCCAAGGAGAGACCCAGTACTTC.